A single sample is the source of the 20 T cell receptor beta chains below, sequenced in a study of blood T cell repertoires in COVID-19. Here immunoSEQ multiplex PCR was the method, and the copy in TCRdb shows in-frame clones only, minus some. The sample has approximately 250,000 clones, 80% to 90% seen once. The specimen sequenced was PBMCs or T cells enriched from blood (not recorded which). These receptor sequences come from a woman younger than 45 with acute COVID-19.

V gene TRBV20-1 combines with J gene TRBJ2-3, with 12 bases identical to TRBD2. V trimming: 5 bases; J trimming: 5 bases; junction bases outside the gene matches: 8. Per the germline V gene, CDR1 is DFQATT and CDR2 is SNEGSKA (reference sequence). The CDR3 is 15 residues long. CDR3 protein: CSAGDLAGGVDTQYF. Here the CDR3 DNA reads TGCAGTGCTGGTGATCTAGCGGGAGGGGTAGATACGCAGTATTTT.

This sequence joins TRBV19 and TRBJ2-1; TRBD2 aligns across 8 bases. The CDR3 has 14 residues. Trimming cost V 7 bases and J 2 bases; bases outside gene matches: 4. In germline, CDR1 is LNHDA, CDR2 SQIVND (reference sequence). CDR3 in amino acids: CASNSGGAYNEQFF. CDR3 in DNA: TGTGCCAGTAATTCCGGGGGGGCCTACAATGAGCAGTTCTTC.

The CDR3 spells CASSRGTSGSRNEQFF. In DNA, the CDR3 is TGTGCCAGCAGCCGTGGGACTAGCGGGTCGAGGAATGAGCAGTTCTTC. The V call is TRBV7-6, the J call TRBJ2-1; TRBD2 matches at 12 bases. V shed 5 bases and J 7 bases; nucleotides not matched to a gene: 9. CDR1 is SGHVS, CDR2 FNYEAQ, per germline. The length of the CDR3 is 16 residues.

The chain uses TRBV3-1 (or the pseudogene TRBV3-2) and TRBJ2-7; no clear D gene. CDR1 LGHDT and CDR2 YNNKEL come from the germline V gene (reference sequence). Trimming removed 1 base at V and 2 bases at J, with 9 bases between. This CDR3 is built from 14 residues. In DNA, the CDR3 is TGTGCCAGCAGCCAAGCAGCCAGGACCTACGAGCAGTACTTC. This translates into CASSQAARTYEQYF.

The chain has TRBV29-1 and TRBJ2-1; 8 bases align to TRBD1. Germline V gene data show CDR1 as SQVTM and CDR2 as ANQGSEA. The CDR3 loop spans 14 amino acids. V dropped 2 bases and J dropped 2; count of bases not matched to a gene: 2. The CDR3 sequence: CSVEQGATYNEQFF. CDR3 nucleotides: TGCAGCGTTGAACAGGGGGCTACCTACAATGAGCAGTTCTTC.

V is TRBV3-1 (or the pseudogene TRBV3-2) and J is TRBJ2-1; D not resolved. The CDR3 is made up of 15 amino acids. With 0 bases removed from V and 8 bases from J, the gap between germline ends came to 14 bases. The germline V gene encodes CDR1 LGHDT and CDR2 YNNKEL (reference sequence). CDR3 DNA sequence: TGTGCCAGCAGCCAAGACGGTACGAGTTCTTATGAGCAGTTCTTC. This sequence encodes CASSQDGTSSYEQFF.

The V and J genes are TRBV27 and TRBJ1-2; no clear D. The CDR3 covers 14 residues. Per germline, CDR1 MNHEY and CDR2 SMNVEV (reference sequence). V gave up 2 bases and J gave up 4 bases, with 11 bases separating them. DNA for the CDR3: TGTGCCAGCAGTTTAGATAGCCCTCCCTATGGCTACACCTTC. Translating gives CASSLDSPPYGYTF.

This chain connects TRBV2 to TRBJ1-5; 8 bases fit TRBD1. Germline V CDR1 and CDR2: SNHLY, FYNNEI. This CDR3 has 13 amino acids. The J segment lost 4 bases and the V segment lost 6 bases, leaving 2 bases of the junction unmatched. This CDR3 is CASRRTGNQPQHF. CDR3 coding DNA: TGTGCCAGCAGGCGGACAGGGAATCAGCCCCAGCATTTT.

This clone was counted between two and nine times. The genes are TRBV27 and TRBJ2-3; tentatively, D is TRBD2 (5 bases). The CDR3 covers 14 residues. Trimming left V 4 bases short and J 2 bases short, with 10 bases between. Germline V gene lookup returns CDR1 MNHEY and CDR2 SMNVEV (reference sequence). The CDR3 region has the DNA TGTGCCAGCAGTTCTAGCTCGGTCACAGATACGCAGTATTTT. Residues: CASSSSSVTDTQYF.

The chain uses TRBV3-1 (or the pseudogene TRBV3-2) and TRBJ2-7, with unresolved D. Germline V CDR1 and CDR2: LGHDT, YNNKEL (reference sequence). V was clipped by 4 bases and J by 0 bases, with 10 bases between them. The CDR3 spans 14 residues. DNA for the CDR3: TGTGCCAGCAGCCCAGGTCGGTTCTCCTACGAGCAGTACTTC. It codes for CASSPGRFSYEQYF.

The rearrangement links TRBV5-1 to TRBJ2-1, with D possibly being TRBD1 (5 bases). This CDR3 has 16 amino acids. Germline CDR1 and CDR2: SGHRS and YFSETQ. Trimming shortened V by 1 base and J by 7 bases, and 18 bases separated the two germline ends. The CDR3 nucleotides are TGCGCCAGCAGCTTGAAAATCAGGGAACTGCAAAATGAGCAGTTCTTC. Translated: CASSLKIRELQNEQFF.

The chain is built from TRBV7-9 and TRBJ2-6, with TRBD2 identical over 10 bases. The CDR3 loop spans 18 amino acids. The V segment lost 0 bases and the J segment 2 bases; nucleotides outside the gene matches: 4. Germline loops: CDR1 SEHNR, CDR2 FQNEAQ (reference sequence). In DNA form, the CDR3 reads TGTGCCAGCAGCTTAGCGAGGCTAGCGGGAGCTGGGGCCAACGTCCTGACTTTC. Translation: CASSLARLAGAGANVLTF.

The chain links TRBV5-1 to TRBJ2-7; TRBD2 is a possible D gene (6 bases). Germline V gives CDR1 SGHRS, CDR2 YFSETQ. Trimming removed 6 bases at V and 0 bases at J, with 10 bases between. This CDR3 region has 13 residues. The CDR3 region is CASNTGDSYEQYF. CDR3 nucleotides: TGCGCCAGCAATACGGGAGACTCCTACGAGCAGTACTTC.

This sequence joins TRBV27 and TRBJ1-6; 8 bases are shared with TRBD1. With 3 bases clipped from V and 0 bases from J, the junction kept 13 bases outside the gene matches. Germline-derived CDR1 and CDR2 are MNHEY and SMNVEV (reference sequence). The CDR3 contains 20 residues. CDR3 residues: CASSFSLGQGASSYNSPLHF. The DNA for the CDR3 is TGTGCCAGCAGTTTCTCTCTCGGGCAGGGGGCGAGCTCCTATAATTCACCCCTCCACTTT.

This clone was seen only a few times. This chain links TRBV12-3 or TRBV12-4 with TRBJ2-7; the match to TRBD1 covers 7 bases. Germline trimming cut 5 bases from V and 5 bases from J; bases unmatched to any gene: 3. The CDR3 has 12 residues. Written as DNA, the CDR3 is TGTGCCAGCAGTCGACAGGGCGACGAGCAGTACTTC. The encoded protein is CASSRQGDEQYF.

The CDR3 DNA sequence: TGTGCCAGCAGTCCTACTGAGTATCAGCCCCAGCATTTT. It encodes CASSPTEYQPQHF. This sequence joins TRBV27 and TRBJ1-5; D uncertain. The CDR3 is made up of 13 amino acids. The V gene lost 5 bases and the J gene lost 5 bases, with 10 bases spanning the gap. The V gene's germline CDR1 is MNHEY and CDR2 SMNVEV (reference sequence).

V and J are TRBV2 and TRBJ2-3, with unresolved D. V was clipped by 4 bases and J by 6 bases, with 5 bases between them. This CDR3 is 11 amino acids long. Germline CDR1 reads SNHLY; CDR2 reads FYNNEI. The CDR3 spells CASSGPDTQYF. CDR3 nucleotides: TGTGCCAGCAGTGGGCCGGATACGCAGTATTTT. Full variable domain (missing parts from reference TRBV2 and TRBJ2-3): EPEVTQTPSHQVTQMGQEVILRCVPISNHLYFYWYRQILGQKVEFLVSFYNNEISEKSEIFDDQFSVERPDGSNFTLKIRSTKLEDSAMYFCASSGPDTQYFGPGTRLTVL.

The chain carries TRBV7-9 and TRBJ2-3, with 9 bases fitting TRBD2. Germline CDR1 is SEHNR and CDR2 is FQNEAQ (reference sequence). V trimming: 6 bases; J trimming: 2 bases; junction bases outside the gene matches: 9. The CDR3 has 16 amino acids. CDR3 coding DNA: TGTGCCAGCAGTCGGCGGCTAGCGGGGCTCACAGATACGCAGTATTTT. Amino acid sequence: CASSRRLAGLTDTQYF.

V and J are TRBV7-2 and TRBJ2-7; D is unresolved. V was shortened by 1 base and J by 0 bases, with 10 bases between the two germline ends. The CDR3 is 15 residues long. CDR1 is SGHTA, CDR2 FQGNSA, per germline. The CDR3 protein is CASSLEAQSSYEQYF. The CDR3 DNA reads TGTGCCAGCAGCTTAGAAGCTCAAAGCTCCTACGAGCAGTACTTC.

This clone came up once. The rearrangement joins TRBV7-2 to TRBJ2-5, with D uncertain. From germline, CDR1 is SGHTA and CDR2 FQGNSA. V lost 6 bases and J lost 0, with 14 bases in between. This CDR3 is 15 amino acids long. CDR3: CASSGQPSYQETQYF. CDR3 nucleotides: TGTGCCAGCAGTGGGCAACCCTCGTACCAAGAGACCCAGTACTTC.